This T cell receptor (beta chain) was documented in a study of Ad26.COV2.S vaccination and SARS-CoV-2 variants. Whole-study context: Ad26.COV2.S, an intramuscular injection, was given once or twice 56 days apart.

Worth noting for this clone: As yet, its antigen is unknown.

Broader study findings: The study found similar non-spike TCR breadth in vaccine and placebo recipients.

Treatment defined: approximately 18 received Ad26.COV2.S at low or high dose, single or two shots; about 5 received placebo; per-sample allocation not given. Collection of the samples took place on day 63 after the first injection of vaccine or placebo. The donor was a Boston adult aged 18-55 years. Assay: immunoSEQ multiplex PCR; the TCRdb copy retains only in-frame clones and omits some. The sample contains around 270,000 clones, approximately 88% of which appear only once. Germline V gene data show CDR1 as MNHNY and CDR2 as SVGAGI (reference sequence). The V gene end was trimmed by 2 bases and the J gene end by 0 bases; junction bases not matched to a gene: 6. This CDR3 comprises 16 residues.

The TCR originated in a person between 18 and 65 years old who received the Ad26.COV2.S COVID-19 vaccine or a placebo. The chain uses TRBV6-6 and TRBJ1-1; 7 nucleotides line up with TRBD1. The sequencing used peripheral blood, collected in a trial of Ad26.COV2.S vaccine versus placebo. The CDR3 loop reads CASSYLGGAVNTEAFF. Written as DNA, the CDR3 is TGTGCCAGCAGTTACCTAGGGGGCGCAGTGAACACTGAAGCTTTCTTT.